This is a list of T cell receptor beta chains from one sample in a study of identical twins. TCRdb reprocessed the 5' RACE reads with MiXCR, giving one entry per CDR3 protein. Among approximately 280,000 distinct CDR3 sequences listed, approximately 8.5% were seen once. The data were also submitted as part of a second study, on yellow fever vaccine responses in identical twins.

Sequencing was done on a sample of memory (CD45RO+) T cells sorted from blood. These receptors were taken from a woman younger than 30 in good health. CDR3s include the opening cysteine and the closing phenylalanine or tryptophan. The D gene is left open where the match is weak. Where a row states a size, it is once, few, many or the class of an expanded clone; other rows omit it.

D: NA
size: many
J: TRBJ2-1
V: TRBV11-2
CDR3: CASSRPGVRIFNEQFF
DNA: TGTGCCAGCAGCCGACCAGGAGTCCGAATATTCAATGAGCAGTTCTTC

D: TRBD1
size: few
J: TRBJ2-2
V: TRBV14
CDR3: CASSPLTGVNTEELFF
DNA: TGTGCCAGCAGCCCTTTGACAGGGGTGAACACCGAGGAGCTGTTTTTT

D: TRBD2
size: many
J: TRBJ2-1
V: TRBV7-8
CDR3: CASSPWNLAGEVEQFF
DNA: TGTGCCAGCAGCCCGTGGAATCTAGCGGGAGAGGTTGAGCAGTTCTTC

D: TRBD1
size: many
J: TRBJ1-2
V: TRBV10-3
CDR3: CAISEGQGETPNYGYTF
DNA: TGTGCCATCAGTGAGGGACAGGGGGAAACACCGAACTATGGCTACACCTTC

D: TRBD1
size: few
J: TRBJ2-3
V: TRBV7-9
CDR3: CASSPGTGAAQYF
DNA: TGTGCCAGCAGCCCGGGGACAGGAGCAGCGCAGTATTTT

D: NA
size: NA
J: TRBJ2-5
V: TRBV18
CDR3: CASSRRYQETQYF
DNA: TGTGCCAGCTCGCGCCGGTATCAAGAGACCCAGTACTTC

D: NA
size: many
J: TRBJ2-3
V: TRBV4-2
CDR3: CASSPLGGDSPQYF
DNA: TGTGCCAGCAGCCCCCTGGGGGGAGACTCACCGCAGTATTTT

D: NA
size: few
J: TRBJ2-1
V: TRBV12-3/TRBV12-4
CDR3: CASSSKNEQFF
DNA: TGTGCCAGCAGTTCTAAAAATGAGCAGTTCTTC

D: TRBD2
size: NA
J: TRBJ2-4
V: TRBV7-9
CDR3: CASRISGAGNIQYF
DNA: TGTGCCAGCAGGATTAGCGGGGCGGGAAACATTCAGTACTTC

D: NA
size: many
J: TRBJ1-4
V: TRBV4-1
CDR3: CASSQAMLTGAEKLFF
DNA: TGCGCCAGCAGCCAAGCCATGCTCACGGGGGCTGAAAAACTGTTTTTT

D: NA
size: few
J: TRBJ1-1
V: TRBV9
CDR3: CASSATENTEAFF
DNA: TGTGCCAGCAGCGCCACAGAGAACACTGAAGCTTTCTTT

D: NA
size: many
J: TRBJ2-1
V: TRBV20-1
CDR3: CSARDTAGEQFF
DNA: TGCAGTGCTAGAGACACAGCGGGTGAGCAGTTCTTC

D: NA
size: many
J: TRBJ1-1
V: TRBV3-1
CDR3: CASGFNTEAFF
DNA: TGTGCCAGTGGATTTAACACTGAAGCTTTCTTT

D: NA
size: many
J: TRBJ1-3
V: TRBV3-1
CDR3: CASSQEGRAPGNTIYF
DNA: TGTGCCAGCAGCCAAGAGGGTAGAGCACCTGGAAACACCATATATTTT

D: TRBD1
size: many
J: TRBJ1-5
V: TRBV20-1
CDR3: CSARRTGELSNSNQPQHF
DNA: TGCAGTGCCAGGAGGACAGGGGAACTTTCCAATAGCAATCAGCCCCAGCATTTT

D: TRBD2
size: many
J: TRBJ2-3
V: TRBV18
CDR3: CASSPGLSTDTQYF
DNA: TGTGCCAGCAGCCCGGGACTAAGCACAGATACGCAGTATTTT

D: NA
size: few
J: TRBJ2-7
V: TRBV14
CDR3: CASSRLQPYEQYF
DNA: TGTGCCAGCAGCCGACTACAACCGTACGAGCAGTACTTC

D: NA
size: many
J: TRBJ2-1
V: TRBV20-1
CDR3: CSASPLLGPFF
DNA: TGCAGTGCTAGCCCCCTACTAGGGCCGTTCTTC

D: NA
size: few
J: TRBJ2-5
V: TRBV3-1
CDR3: CASSQGGRGNLQETQYF
DNA: TGTGCCAGCAGCCAAGGCGGACGAGGAAACCTTCAAGAGACCCAGTACTTC

D: NA
size: many
J: TRBJ2-1
V: TRBV5-1
CDR3: CASSWEGTGSSYNEQFF
DNA: TGCGCCAGCAGCTGGGAAGGAACAGGTAGCTCCTACAATGAGCAGTTCTTC

D: NA
size: many
J: TRBJ2-3
V: TRBV20-1
CDR3: CRGAQGIADTQYF
DNA: TGCAGGGGCGCTCAGGGGATAGCAGATACGCAGTATTTT

D: NA
size: many
J: TRBJ2-2
V: TRBV7-8
CDR3: CASSFMGHGTGELFF
DNA: TGTGCCAGCAGCTTTATGGGCCATGGGACCGGGGAGCTGTTTTTT

D: TRBD1
size: few
J: TRBJ2-6
V: TRBV7-8
CDR3: CASSLQTGGVGANVLTF
DNA: TGTGCCAGCAGCTTACAGACAGGGGGGGTCGGGGCCAACGTCCTGACTTTC

D: NA
size: few
J: TRBJ2-1
V: TRBV20-1
CDR3: CSAQFNEQFF
DNA: TGCAGTGCTCAATTTAATGAGCAGTTCTTC

D: NA
size: many
J: TRBJ1-1
V: TRBV20-1
CDR3: CSARDPITEAFF
DNA: TGCAGTGCTAGAGATCCTATAACTGAAGCTTTCTTT

D: TRBD1
size: few
J: TRBJ1-5
V: TRBV20-1
CDR3: CSATGQGVGQPQHF
DNA: TGCAGTGCCACGGGACAGGGGGTAGGTCAGCCCCAGCATTTT

D: NA
size: many
J: TRBJ1-6
V: TRBV28
CDR3: CASSLPGSPISPLHF
DNA: TGTGCCAGCAGTTTACCGGGTTCTCCCATCTCACCCCTCCACTTT

D: TRBD2
size: NA
J: TRBJ2-3
V: TRBV27
CDR3: CASRVSGLAGYTQYF
DNA: TGTGCCAGCAGAGTCTCGGGACTAGCGGGATATACGCAGTATTTT

D: NA
size: many
J: TRBJ1-3
V: TRBV20-1
CDR3: CSARDRAQPSGNTIYF
DNA: TGCAGTGCTAGAGATAGGGCGCAGCCCTCTGGAAACACCATATATTTT

D: NA
size: many
J: TRBJ2-7
V: TRBV29-1
CDR3: CTSWGAAPYEQYF
DNA: TGCACCTCTTGGGGCGCAGCACCCTACGAGCAGTACTTC

D: NA
size: many
J: TRBJ2-3
V: TRBV9
CDR3: CASSVGSGSTDTQYF
DNA: TGTGCCAGCAGCGTAGGTTCAGGCAGCACAGATACGCAGTATTTT

D: TRBD2
size: NA
J: TRBJ2-1
V: TRBV20-1
CDR3: CSASGTSGRLGEQFF
DNA: TGCAGTGCTAGCGGGACTAGCGGGCGCCTTGGTGAGCAGTTCTTC

D: NA
size: few
J: TRBJ2-5
V: TRBV5-4
CDR3: CASSLAGAWGGGETQYF
DNA: TGTGCCAGCAGCTTGGCCGGAGCATGGGGGGGCGGAGAGACCCAGTACTTC

D: NA
size: many
J: TRBJ1-2
V: TRBV7-2
CDR3: CASSLADLNYGYTF
DNA: TGTGCCAGCAGCTTAGCGGACCTTAACTATGGCTACACCTTC

D: TRBD1
size: NA
J: TRBJ2-7
V: TRBV11-2
CDR3: CASSVSGTGAYEQYF
DNA: TGTGCCAGCAGCGTATCCGGGACAGGGGCCTACGAGCAGTACTTC

D: NA
size: few
J: TRBJ1-2
V: TRBV3-1
CDR3: CASSQDWAGSGFNYGYTF
DNA: TGTGCCAGCAGCCAAGACTGGGCAGGGAGTGGATTTAACTATGGCTACACCTTC

D: TRBD1
size: many
J: TRBJ1-2
V: TRBV6-1
CDR3: CASSGTGGNIPFYGYTF
DNA: TGTGCCAGCAGTGGAACAGGGGGCAATATCCCTTTTTATGGCTACACCTTC

D: NA
size: many
J: TRBJ2-5
V: TRBV11-2
CDR3: CASSLDFQKTQYF
DNA: TGTGCCAGCAGCTTAGACTTTCAAAAGACCCAGTACTTC

D: TRBD1
size: NA
J: TRBJ1-2
V: TRBV6-1
CDR3: CATHTRQGDYGYTF
DNA: TGTGCCACCCATACCCGACAGGGGGACTATGGCTACACCTTC

D: TRBD1
size: NA
J: TRBJ2-7
V: TRBV7-9
CDR3: CASSLAGLGTGQYEQNF
DNA: TGTGCCAGCAGCTTAGCGGGGCTGGGGACAGGTCAATACGAGCAGAACTTC

D: NA
size: NA
J: TRBJ2-1
V: TRBV3-1
CDR3: CASSPSGPYNEQFF
DNA: TGTGCCAGCAGCCCGAGCGGTCCTTACAATGAGCAGTTCTTC

D: TRBD2
size: few
J: TRBJ2-5
V: TRBV5-1
CDR3: CASRQAGGKETQYF
DNA: TGCGCCAGCAGACAAGCGGGAGGGAAAGAGACCCAGTACTTC

D: NA
size: NA
J: TRBJ2-3
V: TRBV12-5
CDR3: CASAFGGADTQYF
DNA: TGTGCTAGTGCTTTCGGAGGGGCCGATACGCAGTATTTT

D: NA
size: NA
J: TRBJ2-5
V: TRBV28
CDR3: CASSPDWIQETQYF
DNA: TGTGCCAGCAGCCCGGACTGGATCCAAGAGACCCAGTACTTC

D: TRBD2
size: NA
J: TRBJ2-5
V: TRBV28
CDR3: CASKGLAGGETQYF
DNA: TGTGCCAGCAAAGGACTAGCGGGGGGAGAGACCCAGTACTTC

D: TRBD2
size: few
J: TRBJ2-2
V: TRBV6-5
CDR3: CASSLTSATGELFF
DNA: TGTGCCAGCAGTTTGACTAGCGCTACCGGGGAGCTGTTTTTT

D: TRBD2
size: few
J: TRBJ2-1
V: TRBV15
CDR3: CATSRGNAGGPYNEQFF
DNA: TGTGCCACCAGCAGAGGAAACGCGGGGGGGCCCTACAATGAGCAGTTCTTC

D: NA
size: NA
J: TRBJ1-6
V: TRBV3-1
CDR3: CASSQDHGRGVGSNSPLHF
DNA: TGTGCCAGCAGCCAAGATCACGGCAGGGGCGTGGGTAGTAATTCACCCCTCCACTTT

D: TRBD2
size: NA
J: TRBJ2-3
V: TRBV6-2/TRBV6-3
CDR3: CASSYSRTSGGAPTDTQYF
DNA: TGTGCCAGCAGTTACTCTAGGACTAGCGGGGGGGCCCCGACAGATACGCAGTATTTT

D: NA
size: few
J: TRBJ2-7
V: TRBV27
CDR3: CASSSAPYEQYF
DNA: TGTGCCAGCAGTTCGGCCCCCTACGAGCAGTACTTC

D: NA
size: NA
J: TRBJ1-1
V: TRBV24-1
CDR3: CATRAAWHTEAFF
DNA: TGTGCCACCAGGGCAGCTTGGCACACTGAAGCTTTCTTT

D: TRBD2
size: few
J: TRBJ2-7
V: TRBV3-1
CDR3: CASSQVGGRPSYEQYF
DNA: TGTGCCAGCAGCCAAGTTGGCGGGAGGCCCTCCTACGAGCAGTACTTC

D: TRBD1
size: NA
J: TRBJ2-5
V: TRBV20-1
CDR3: CSASGQAQETQYF
DNA: TGCAGTGCTAGCGGACAGGCCCAAGAGACCCAGTACTTC